The rows below give T cell receptor beta chains drawn from one sample of a study of molecular identifiers for immune sequencing clone quantification. One entry per CDR3 protein results from TCRdb running MiXCR on the PCR reads. Of about 36,000 distinct CDR3 sequences listed, about 18% are singletons. Sequencing used naive CD8+ T cells from blood, with Jurkat cell RNA spiked in. These TCRs come from a human donor in good health. Some libraries in this study had Jurkat cell RNA spiked in. Both conserved end residues are part of each CDR3. A D gene is named only where the DNA matches it firmly. Clone size is stated in some rows and not others, as once, few, many or a class when expanded.

J | D | V | size | DNA | CDR3
TRBJ1-4 | NA | TRBV7-2 | many | TGTGCCAGCAGCTTAGGGGAGGGGGGGAATGAAAAACTGTTTTTT | CASSLGEGGNEKLFF
TRBJ2-2 | NA | TRBV6-2/TRBV6-3 | many | TGTGCCAGCAGTTACAGGGGCAGCACCGGGGAGCTGTTTTTT | CASSYRGSTGELFF
TRBJ2-5 | NA | TRBV28 | many | TGTGCCAGCACACAGACCCACCAAGAGACCCAGTACTTC | CASTQTHQETQYF
TRBJ2-1 | TRBD1 | TRBV29-1 | many | TGCAGCGTTGGCCCCGGGACAGGGGGCATAAACAATGAGCAGTTCTTC | CSVGPGTGGINNEQFF
TRBJ1-5 | NA | TRBV13 | few | TGTGCCAGCAGCTTTGCGGGGATCCAGCCCCAGCATTTT | CASSFAGIQPQHF
TRBJ2-3 | TRBD1 | TRBV7-9 | many | TGTGCCAGCAGCCCCCCCGGACAGGCCCATACGCAGTATTTT | CASSPPGQAHTQYF
TRBJ2-1 | TRBD1 | TRBV13 | NA | TGTGCCAGCAGCTTAGTGGGGGACAGGGTATACAATTCGGACAATGAGCAGTTCTTC | CASSLVGDRVYNSDNEQFF
TRBJ2-5 | NA | TRBV7-3 | many | TGTGCCAGCAGCTTAACCGCCAGGGAGACCCAGTACTTC | CASSLTARETQYF
TRBJ2-1 | NA | TRBV4-2 | many | TGTGCCAGCAGCTACGGGCCCATACCCAATGAGCAGTTCTTC | CASSYGPIPNEQFF
TRBJ2-5 | NA | TRBV6-2/TRBV6-3 | many | TGTGCCAGCATCAATTTCGAGACCCAGTACTTC | CASINFETQYF
TRBJ2-7 | NA | TRBV9 | few | TGTGCCAGCAGCGTAGGGGATTTGGACTACGAGCAGTACTTC | CASSVGDLDYEQYF
TRBJ2-3 | NA | TRBV7-9 | many | TGTGCCAGCAGCCCCCTCTTAACTGATACGCAGTATTTT | CASSPLLTDTQYF
TRBJ2-7 | TRBD2 | TRBV12-3/TRBV12-4 | many | TGTGCCACCCGGGCTAGCGGGACCGAGCAGTACTTC | CATRASGTEQYF
TRBJ2-6 | TRBD2 | TRBV5-1 | few | TGCGCCAGCAGCTTCCGACTAGCGCTAGTACCCTCTGGGGCCAACGTCCTGACTTTC | CASSFRLALVPSGANVLTF
TRBJ2-7 | NA | TRBV5-6 | many | TGTGCCAGCAGCTTGCGTCCGAGAGTCTACGAGCAGTACTTC | CASSLRPRVYEQYF
TRBJ2-7 | TRBD1 | TRBV12-3/TRBV12-4 | many | TGTGCCAGCAGGCCCAACAGGGGCCCCTACGAGCAGTACTTC | CASRPNRGPYEQYF